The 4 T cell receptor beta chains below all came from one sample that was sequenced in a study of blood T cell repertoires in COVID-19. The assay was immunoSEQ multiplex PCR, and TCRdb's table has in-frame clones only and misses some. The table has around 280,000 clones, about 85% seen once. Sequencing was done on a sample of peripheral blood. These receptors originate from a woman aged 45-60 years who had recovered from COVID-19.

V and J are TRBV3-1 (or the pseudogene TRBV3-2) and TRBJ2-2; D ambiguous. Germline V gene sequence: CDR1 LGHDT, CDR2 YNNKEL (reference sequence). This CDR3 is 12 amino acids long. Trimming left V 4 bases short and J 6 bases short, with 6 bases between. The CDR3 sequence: CASSPGPGELFF. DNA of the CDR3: TGTGCCAGCAGCCCGGGTCCCGGGGAGCTGTTTTTT.

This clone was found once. The CDR3 is CASSQGSTDTQYF. DNA of the CDR3: TGCGCCAGCAGTCAGGGGAGCACAGATACGCAGTATTTT. The chain couples TRBV5-1 to TRBJ2-3; weak D call: TRBD1 (6 bases). Germline V gene lookup returns CDR1 SGHRS and CDR2 YFSETQ. Trimming took 5 bases from V and 0 from J, leaving 7 bases between them. The CDR3 has 13 amino acids.

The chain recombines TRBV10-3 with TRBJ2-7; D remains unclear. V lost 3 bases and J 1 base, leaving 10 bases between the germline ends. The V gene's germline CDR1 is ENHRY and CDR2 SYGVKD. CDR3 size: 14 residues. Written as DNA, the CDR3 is TGTGCCATCAGTGATAGACTGGATTCCTACGAGCAGTACTTC. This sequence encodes CAISDRLDSYEQYF.

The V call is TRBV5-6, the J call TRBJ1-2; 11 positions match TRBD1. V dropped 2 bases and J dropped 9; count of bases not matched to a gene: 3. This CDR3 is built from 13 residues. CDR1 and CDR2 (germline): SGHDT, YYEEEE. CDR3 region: CASSFGQGASYTF. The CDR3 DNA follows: TGTGCCAGCAGCTTCGGACAGGGGGCGAGCTACACCTTC.